This entry features one T cell receptor beta chain sequence. Its specificity is unknown. The source of the sample is a study of T cell responses to AZD1222 COVID-19 vaccine. This CDR3 is 16 amino acids long. Germline V gives CDR1 KGHDR, CDR2 SFDVKD. The V segment lost 2 bases and the J segment 5 bases; nucleotides outside the gene matches: 10. Sequencing was performed with immunoSEQ multiplex PCR; in TCRdb, only in-frame clones are kept and a portion is missing. The table includes about 83,000 clones, roughly 88% detected once. Overall study findings and caveats: Baseline serostatus was positive in only 5 to 7 AZD1222 recipients. CD4 TCRs covered the whole spike, strongest at regions 160-218 and 743-854. Among the donors, most were white British and more were female, and clonal diversity was possibly underestimated. Increased Spike-specific TCR breadth and depth were observed after two AZD1222 doses.

The source material was peripheral blood, sampled on day 0 of MenACWY control vaccination. This receptor was identified in an adult in good health. The chain combines TRBV24-1 with TRBJ2-7, with TRBD1 matching 8 bases. CDR3 region: CATSDSGTGWGNEQYF. The CDR3 DNA follows: TGTGCCACCAGTGATTCGGGGACAGGATGGGGCAACGAGCAGTACTTC.